The rows below give T cell receptor beta chains drawn from one sample of a study of vaccination and CD4 T cells after COVID-19. TCRdb used MiXCR to reprocess the PCR reads, holding one entry per CDR3 protein. The data show about 23,000 distinct CDR3 sequences, 30% to 45% seen once. Their antigen targets remain unknown. The input for sequencing was CD4+ T cells from blood, cultured in vitro, taken about 7 months after SARS-CoV-2 vaccination. Every receptor here comes from a human donor who had recovered from COVID-19. The CDR3 runs from the conserved cysteine through the conserved F or W. Each record gives: clone size, D gene, V gene, J gene, CDR3 protein, CDR3 DNA. The D gene is left open where the match is weak. Part of the rows lack a size; the others show once, few, many or a class for expanded clones.

clone size: -; D gene: -; V gene: TRBV27; J gene: TRBJ2-3; CDR3 protein: CASSPGRDGPPDTQYF; CDR3 DNA: TGTGCCAGCAGTCCGGGCCGAGACGGTCCCCCAGATACGCAGTATTTT
clone size: few; D gene: -; V gene: TRBV20-1; J gene: TRBJ1-1; CDR3 protein: CSARVSGTGGTEAFF; CDR3 DNA: TGCAGTGCTAGAGTCTCCGGGACGGGGGGGACTGAAGCTTTCTTT
clone size: -; D gene: TRBD2; V gene: TRBV20-1; J gene: TRBJ2-7; CDR3 protein: CSALKAGRLAGEQYF; CDR3 DNA: TGCAGTGCCCTAAAAGCCGGGAGACTAGCAGGGGAGCAGTACTTC
clone size: few; D gene: -; V gene: TRBV28; J gene: TRBJ1-2; CDR3 protein: CASSHGGGRRDYGYTF; CDR3 DNA: TGTGCCAGCAGTCACGGGGGAGGACGGAGAGACTATGGCTACACCTTC
clone size: -; D gene: -; V gene: TRBV20-1; J gene: TRBJ2-5; CDR3 protein: CSAHSERAPRPQYF; CDR3 DNA: TGCAGTGCTCATTCGGAAAGGGCCCCAAGGCCCCAGTACTTC
clone size: few; D gene: TRBD1; V gene: TRBV20-1; J gene: TRBJ2-1; CDR3 protein: CSASPGGYNEQFF; CDR3 DNA: TGCAGTGCTAGTCCAGGGGGCTATAATGAGCAGTTCTTC
clone size: -; D gene: TRBD2; V gene: TRBV30; J gene: TRBJ2-7; CDR3 protein: CAWSFGTITYEQYF; CDR3 DNA: TGTGCCTGGAGTTTCGGGACTATCACTTACGAGCAGTACTTC
clone size: -; D gene: -; V gene: TRBV6-1; J gene: TRBJ1-1; CDR3 protein: CASSTTANTEAFF; CDR3 DNA: TGTGCCAGCAGTACGACAGCGAACACTGAAGCTTTCTTT
clone size: once; D gene: TRBD1; V gene: TRBV10-3; J gene: TRBJ1-2; CDR3 protein: CAISRDRVRDGYTF; CDR3 DNA: TGTGCCATCAGCAGAGACAGGGTTAGGGATGGCTACACCTTC
clone size: few; D gene: -; V gene: TRBV25-1; J gene: TRBJ2-1; CDR3 protein: CASSEGVNEQFF; CDR3 DNA: TGTGCCAGCAGTGAAGGTGTCAATGAGCAGTTCTTC
clone size: -; D gene: TRBD1; V gene: TRBV5-4; J gene: TRBJ2-5; CDR3 protein: CASSLRDRQETQYF; CDR3 DNA: TGTGCCAGCAGCCTGAGGGACAGACAAGAGACCCAGTACTTC
clone size: medium-sized; D gene: TRBD1; V gene: TRBV7-9; J gene: TRBJ2-7; CDR3 protein: CASSVGTGNEQYF; CDR3 DNA: TGTGCCAGCAGCGTAGGGACAGGGAACGAGCAGTACTTC
clone size: -; D gene: TRBD1; V gene: TRBV28; J gene: TRBJ2-5; CDR3 protein: CASSSGGARETQYF; CDR3 DNA: TGTGCCAGCAGTTCAGGGGGCGCGCGGGAGACCCAGTACTTC
clone size: -; D gene: -; V gene: TRBV7-9; J gene: TRBJ1-5; CDR3 protein: CASSLDAGPINQPQHF; CDR3 DNA: TGTGCCAGCAGCTTAGACGCGGGGCCGATAAATCAGCCCCAGCATTTT
clone size: -; D gene: -; V gene: TRBV6-5; J gene: TRBJ2-7; CDR3 protein: CASRYRGLSYEQYF; CDR3 DNA: TGTGCCAGCAGGTACCGCGGACTGTCCTACGAGCAGTACTTC
clone size: few; D gene: -; V gene: TRBV6-1; J gene: TRBJ2-7; CDR3 protein: CASSRLGDYEQYF; CDR3 DNA: TGTGCCAGCAGTCGGCTTGGAGACTACGAGCAGTACTTC
clone size: -; D gene: -; V gene: TRBV7-9; J gene: TRBJ2-5; CDR3 protein: CASSLGLGAGLETQYF; CDR3 DNA: TGTGCCAGCAGCTTAGGGTTGGGGGCTGGTTTGGAGACCCAGTACTTC
clone size: -; D gene: -; V gene: TRBV11-2; J gene: TRBJ2-7; CDR3 protein: CASSLGGSPHYEQYF; CDR3 DNA: TGTGCCAGCAGCTTAGGGGGGTCCCCTCACTACGAGCAGTACTTC
clone size: -; D gene: TRBD2; V gene: TRBV20-1; J gene: TRBJ2-7; CDR3 protein: CSVPTGGSYEQYF; CDR3 DNA: TGCAGTGTGCCGACGGGGGGATCCTACGAGCAGTACTTC
clone size: -; D gene: TRBD1; V gene: TRBV19; J gene: TRBJ2-7; CDR3 protein: CASSIARQGASEQYF; CDR3 DNA: TGTGCCAGTAGTATAGCGAGACAGGGGGCGTCCGAGCAGTACTTC